Shown below are 24 T cell receptor beta chains from a single sample sequenced in a study of regulatory T cells in long-lasting Graves disease. Indicated time point: newly diagnosed GD, antithyroid drugs for less than 3 months. From PBMCs, RNA was extracted and then used to make the TCR library. Arm-PCR of CDR3 regions and iRepertoire HTBI primers were used to build TCR beta libraries. MiXCR, run by TCRdb on the multiplex PCR reads, gives a single entry per CDR3 protein. The repertoire holds hundreds of thousands of distinct CDR3 sequences, with roughly 15% as singletons. These same records also appear under a second study, on T cells in Graves' hyperthyroidism and ophthalmopathy.

The source was peripheral blood mononuclear cells (PBMCs), collected at new diagnosis, from a patient treated with antithyroid drugs. The receptors were gathered from a woman aged 25 to 39 with Graves disease.

Turning to this clonotype: A much larger clone sits a single nucleotide away, making a read error possible. This CDR3 is missing its conserved last phenylalanine or tryptophan, likely due to a read error. The chain employs TRBV7-3 and TRBJ2-7; D tentatively reads TRBD1 or TRBD2 (5 bases each). Trimming pared 5 bases from V and 7 bases from J, leaving 15 bases between. Germline lookup yields CDR1 SGHTA and CDR2 FQGTGA. The CDR3 loop spans 13 amino acids. In DNA form, the CDR3 reads TGTGCCAGCAGCCGTACAGATGAGGGGGAGCAGTACCTC. Translation: CASSRTDEGEQYL.

This clonotype turned up a few times. This chain uses TRBV20-1 with TRBJ2-1, with TRBD2 matching over 11 bases. The germline V gene encodes CDR1 DFQATT and CDR2 SNEGSKA (reference sequence). This CDR3 is 14 amino acids long. The V segment lost 3 bases and the J segment 4 bases; nucleotides outside the gene matches: 2. CDR3 nucleotide sequence: TGCAGTGCTAGGGGACTAGCGGAATACAATGAGCAGTTCTTC. The encoded protein is CSARGLAEYNEQFF.

The chain uses TRBV9 and TRBJ2-7; 7 bases are a match to TRBD2. V gave up 4 bases and J gave up 5 bases; unmatched junction bases: 6. Germline-derived CDR1 and CDR2 are SGDLS and YYNGEE. This CDR3 is 13 amino acids long. The CDR3 nucleotides read TGTGCCAGCAGCCCGTGGGGGGGGAACGAGCAGTACTTC. It yields the protein CASSPWGGNEQYF. Based on the CDR3 plus reference TRBV9 and TRBJ2-7, the full variable domain is DSGVTQTPKHLITATGQRVTLRCSPRSGDLSVYWYQQSLDQGLQFLIQYYNGEERAKGNILERFSAQQFPDLHSELNLSSLELGDSALYFCASSPWGGNEQYFGPGTRLTVT.

There are many counts of this clonotype. V and J are TRBV28 and TRBJ1-1; D is perhaps TRBD1 (5 bases). This CDR3 is built from 13 residues. Germline loops: CDR1 MDHEN, CDR2 SYDVKM. V shed 5 bases and J shed 4 bases, with 11 bases lying between them. This chain's CDR3 is CASSLRVATEAFF. The CDR3 DNA is TGTGCCAGCAGTCTCAGGGTAGCCACTGAAGCTTTCTTT.

This clonotype was recorded many times. The CDR3 bases are TGTGCCAGCTTACGGGGGGGCGGCGGAGACACTGAAGCTTTCTTT. Its translation: CASLRGGGGDTEAFF. This chain links TRBV28 with TRBJ1-1, with D perhaps matching TRBD1 (6 bases). This CDR3 contains 15 residues. Germline V gene lookup returns CDR1 MDHEN and CDR2 SYDVKM. V gave up 8 bases and J gave up 3 bases, with 19 bases separating them.

The chain recombines TRBV27 with TRBJ2-1, with TRBD2 matching 16 bases. The junction had 10 bases not matched to a gene; V was cut back by 5 bases and J by 12 bases. Germline CDR1 and CDR2: MNHEY and SMNVEV (reference sequence). This CDR3 is built from 16 residues. The CDR3 is CASSTPGLAGGPVQFF. For the CDR3, the DNA is TGTGCCAGCAGTACCCCGGGACTAGCGGGAGGGCCTGTGCAGTTCTTC.

This chain joins TRBV4-1 and TRBJ2-7; 11 bases agree with TRBD1. CDR3 length: 16 residues. Germline CDR1 reads MGHRA; CDR2 reads YSYEKL. Unmatched junction bases numbered 5, after V lost 1 base and J lost 3 bases. CDR3 DNA sequence: TGCGCCAGCAGCCAAGCCGGGACAGGGGGTTTCTACGAGCAGTACTTC. Amino acids: CASSQAGTGGFYEQYF.

At least ten counts were recorded for this clonotype. The chain employs TRBV28 and TRBJ1-1, with a tentative D call TRBD1 (5 bases). The germline gives CDR1 MDHEN, CDR2 SYDVKM. The CDR3 runs to 14 residues. V dropped 7 bases and J dropped 3 bases, with 15 bases sitting between them. CDR3 residues: CASTGAPRDTEAFF. CDR3 DNA: TGTGCCAGCACCGGGGCCCCGAGAGACACTGAAGCTTTCTTT.

The V gene is TRBV18, the J gene TRBJ1-5; D remains ambiguous. The CDR3 has 14 residues. The germline V gene has CDR1 KGHSH and CDR2 LQKENI. Trimming left V 5 bases short and J 2 bases short, with 10 bases between. The CDR3: CASSNSGGNQPQHF. CDR3 bases: TGTGCCAGCTCAAACAGCGGGGGCAATCAGCCCCAGCATTTT.

The V and J genes are TRBV15 and TRBJ2-7; unclear D gene. V lost 0 bases to trimming and J lost 7 bases, with 13 bases between them. The germline V gene encodes CDR1 LNHNV and CDR2 YYDKDF (reference sequence). The CDR3 loop spans 14 amino acids. The CDR3 DNA sequence: TGTGCCACCAGCAGAGATCTGGCCAGTCATGAGCAGTACTTC. Protein product: CATSRDLASHEQYF.

This clonotype was recorded many times. The gene calls are TRBV7-3 and TRBJ1-1; D is ambiguous. The germline V gene encodes CDR1 SGHTA and CDR2 FQGTGA. The V gene lost 5 bases and the J gene lost 0 bases, with 13 bases spanning the gap. This CDR3 has 15 residues. The CDR3: CASSRAKVMNTEAFF. The CDR3 DNA reads as TGTGCCAGCAGCCGAGCGAAGGTCATGAACACTGAAGCTTTCTTT.

This clonotype was observed many times. The V gene is TRBV10-1, the J gene TRBJ2-1; TRBD1 agrees at 9 bases. CDR1 and CDR2 (germline): WNHNN, SYGVQD (reference sequence). The CDR3 loop spans 16 amino acids. V shed 3 bases, J shed 6 bases, and the junction held 9 bases outside the gene matches. CDR3 coding DNA: TGCGCCAGCAGTGACCTACCGGGACAGGGTATCAATGAGCAGTTCTTC. Translation: CASSDLPGQGINEQFF.

V gene TRBV20-1 combines with J gene TRBJ2-2; D is undetermined. There are 12 residues in the CDR3. Germline V CDR1 and CDR2: DFQATT, SNEGSKA (reference sequence). V lost 1 base to trimming and J lost 3 bases, with 3 bases between them. CDR3 DNA: TGCAGTGCTAGAGTGTACACCGGGGAGCTGTTTTTT. Translation: CSARVYTGELFF.

The table lists this clonotype with a few counts. This chain connects TRBV19 to TRBJ1-4; D remains unclear. This CDR3 is built from 15 residues. Trimming took off 9 bases at V and 6 bases at J, with 20 bases between the two ends. In germline, CDR1 is LNHDA, CDR2 SQIVND (reference sequence). The CDR3 region has the DNA TGTGCCAGCTCGAACGGAAGGGCGGTGGATGAAAAACTGTTTTTT. Its protein is CASSNGRAVDEKLFF.

This clonotype has a handful of counts. The genes are TRBV6-4 and TRBJ2-6; D remains unclear. Trimming stripped 5 bases from V and 0 bases from J, with 8 bases between. The CDR3 loop spans 15 amino acids. CDR1 and CDR2 from the germline V gene are MRHNA and SNTAGT. The CDR3 region is CASSYDPSGANVLTF. CDR3 nucleotide sequence: TGTGCCAGCAGTTACGACCCCTCTGGGGCCAACGTCCTGACTTTC.

This clonotype was recorded many times. V gene TRBV28 combines with J gene TRBJ2-2; D is perhaps TRBD1 (6 bases). V was shortened by 3 bases and J by 5 bases, with 16 bases between the two germline ends. The germline CDR1 and CDR2 sequences are MDHEN and SYDVKM. The CDR3 runs 16 residues. The CDR3 is CASSFPLPRGTGELFF. In DNA form, the CDR3 reads TGTGCCAGCAGTTTCCCCCTACCCAGGGGAACCGGGGAGCTGTTTTTT.

This clonotype has a handful of counts. Its ends do not fully match the called genes, so a read error is possible. The chain recombines TRBV28 with TRBJ2-1; a weak D match, TRBD2 (5 bases). The CDR3 loop spans 12 amino acids. The V gene's germline CDR1 is MDHEN and CDR2 SYDVKM. As DNA, the CDR3 is TGTGCCAGCAGTTTAACTGGGGTCGGGAAGAGATTC. It is translated as CASSLTGVGKRF.

This clonotype was recorded many times. One end of the junction fails to match germline, which may point to a read error. For the CDR3, the DNA is TGTGCCAGCAGCTTAGGGGCCTCCGACGAGCAGTACTTC. It yields the protein CASSLGASDEQYF. The rearrangement joins TRBV7-6 to TRBJ2-7; D gene unclear. CDR3 length: 13 amino acids. The germline V gene encodes CDR1 SGHVS and CDR2 FNYEAQ.

This clonotype was picked up many times. The chain has TRBV19 and TRBJ1-5; 8 bases map to TRBD1. Germline loops: CDR1 LNHDA, CDR2 SQIVND (reference sequence). CDR3 length: 14 amino acids. After removal of 7 bases from V and 4 bases from J, the junction contained 6 bases not matched to a gene. The CDR3 region has the DNA TGTGCCAGTATCGAGACAGGGGATAATCAGCCCCAGCATTTT. This encodes CASIETGDNQPQHF.

In its sample, this clonotype was seen many times. The CDR3 is CASSIRTGLGRNEQFF. The DNA for the CDR3 is TGTGCCAGCAGTATCCGGACCGGACTAGGACGTAATGAGCAGTTCTTC. The J gene is TRBJ2-1, the V gene TRBV28; TRBD2 matches 7 bases. This CDR3 has 16 amino acids. In germline, CDR1 is MDHEN, CDR2 SYDVKM. V shed 5 bases and J 7 bases; nucleotides not matched to a gene: 14.

This clonotype was found a few times. This chain joins TRBV6-1 and TRBJ2-2; 11 bases align to TRBD2. In germline, CDR1 is MNHNS, CDR2 SASEGT. The CDR3 is 15 amino acids. J was trimmed by 4 bases and V by 7 bases; bases with no gene match: 5. The CDR3 DNA reads as TGTGCCAGCATCCTAGGACTAGCGGGCACCGGGGAGCTGTTTTTT. Amino acid sequence: CASILGLAGTGELFF.

At least ten counts were recorded for this clonotype. The V call is TRBV20-1, the J call TRBJ1-1; D unclear. The CDR3 is 15 amino acids. CDR1 DFQATT and CDR2 SNEGSKA come from the germline V gene (reference sequence). Trimming stripped 2 bases from V and 0 bases from J, with 13 bases between. CDR3 residues: CSARPPTVMNTEAFF. In DNA, the CDR3 is TGCAGTGCTAGACCGCCTACCGTCATGAACACTGAAGCTTTCTTT.

V usage is TRBV20-1 and J usage is TRBJ2-7; 8 nucleotides line up with TRBD1. Germline V lookup: CDR1 DFQATT, CDR2 SNEGSKA (reference sequence). CDR3 length equals 17 residues. The ends lost 0 bases at V and 2 bases at J; junction bases unmatched: 12. CDR3 region: CSARDRVGQGRTYEQYF. The CDR3 DNA reads as TGCAGTGCTAGAGATCGTGTTGGACAGGGTAGGACCTACGAGCAGTACTTC.

This chain connects TRBV10-1 to TRBJ1-1, with D tentatively TRBD1 (6 bases). The germline gives CDR1 WNHNN, CDR2 SYGVQD (reference sequence). This CDR3 is built from 13 residues. V dropped 10 bases and J dropped 1 base, with 13 bases sitting between them. The CDR3 DNA sequence: TGCGCCAACCGAATGGGGGCGAACACTGAAGCTTTCTTT. Protein product: CANRMGANTEAFF.